This T cell receptor beta chain was sequenced during a study of CD8+CD57+ T cells in acquired aplastic anemia. Study context: Sorted CD4+ plus CD8+ cells gave DNA averaging about 3.2 ug. Study-wide results and caveats: Twenty-nine CD8+ CDR3 sequences were shared between patients and controls. No significant difference in CD8+ Simpson's diversity was found between patients and controls.

For this clonotype: What it binds is not known.

Germline loops: CDR1 MGHDK, CDR2 SYGVNS. The CDR3 is 19 amino acids. V lost 4 bases and J 7 bases, leaving 31 bases between the germline ends. Using genomic DNA as the template, TCR beta VDJ and CDR3 profiling was carried out. TCRdb reprocessed the reads with MiXCR, giving one entry per CDR3 protein. The table records about 210,000 distinct CDR3 sequences, 61% of them present only once. Sequences were obtained from sorted CD4+, CD8+, or CD8+CD57+ T cells (not recorded which) from PBMCs. This TCR was sampled from a human donor in good health. J is TRBJ1-2 and V is TRBV25-1; D is unclear. CDR3 DNA sequence: TGTGCCAGCAGTGTCCGATCCACCGGCCGACCCACAATTTTAGGTGGCTACACCTTC. As protein: CASSVRSTGRPTILGGYTF.